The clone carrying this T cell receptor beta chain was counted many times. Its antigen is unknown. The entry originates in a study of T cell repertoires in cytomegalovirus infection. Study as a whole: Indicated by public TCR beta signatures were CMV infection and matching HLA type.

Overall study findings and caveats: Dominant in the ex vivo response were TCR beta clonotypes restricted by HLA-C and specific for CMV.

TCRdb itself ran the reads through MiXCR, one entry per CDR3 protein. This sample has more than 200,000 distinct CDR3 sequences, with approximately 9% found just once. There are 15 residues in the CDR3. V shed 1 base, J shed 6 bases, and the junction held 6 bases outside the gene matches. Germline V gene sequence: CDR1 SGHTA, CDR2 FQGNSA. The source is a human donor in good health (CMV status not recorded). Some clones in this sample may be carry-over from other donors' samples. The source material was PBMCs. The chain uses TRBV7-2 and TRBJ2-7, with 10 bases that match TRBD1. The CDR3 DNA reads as TGTGCCAGCAGCTTAGGGGCTGGGACAGGGGTCGAGCAGTACTTC. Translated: CASSLGAGTGVEQYF.